The 19 T cell receptor beta chains below were found in one sample sequenced in a study of Graves' ophthalmopathy and Graves' hyperthyroidism. Investigators amplified TCR beta CDR3 regions from RNA transcripts. HTBI primers were employed in first-round RT-PCR, then a second-round multiplex PCR followed. TCRdb used MiXCR to reprocess the multiplex PCR reads, holding one entry per CDR3 protein. This table has hundreds of thousands of distinct CDR3 sequences, about 15% appearing once. The sequenced material came from blood. The receptor source for this set is a woman between 25 and 40 years old with Graves' ophthalmopathy.

In this sample, this clonotype turned up many times. The chain joins TRBV13 to TRBJ1-6, with D uncertain. Trimming pared 5 bases from V and 14 bases from J, leaving 13 bases between. This CDR3 is 12 amino acids long. Germline CDR1 is PRHDT and CDR2 is FYEKMQ (reference sequence). DNA for the CDR3: TGTGCCAGCAGCGATCTCGGGGAAGCCCTCCACTTT. As protein: CASSDLGEALHF. Using reference TRBV13 and TRBJ1-6 for the parts outside the CDR3, the full variable domain is AAGVIQSPRHLIKEKRETATLKCYPIPRHDTVYWYQQGPGQDPQFLISFYEKMQSDKGSIPDRFSAQQFSDYHSELNMSSLELGDSALYFCASSDLGEALHFGNGTRLTVT.

This clonotype was counted ten times or more. The chain carries TRBV28 and TRBJ1-5; D perhaps matches TRBD1 (5 bases). The CDR3 sequence is 15 residues long. CDR1 and CDR2 (germline): MDHEN, SYDVKM. With 6 bases removed from V and 3 bases from J, the gap between germline ends came to 15 bases. CDR3 in DNA: TGTGCCAGCAGCCCTGGGGGGGGTAACAATCAGCCCCAGCATTTT. Amino acid sequence: CASSPGGGNNQPQHF.

This clonotype showed up many times. V usage is TRBV4-1 and J usage is TRBJ2-5, with D perhaps being TRBD1 or TRBD2 (5 bases each). The CDR3 consists of 17 residues. CDR1 is MGHRA, CDR2 YSYEKL, per germline. Trimming took off 0 bases at V and 2 bases at J, with 16 bases between the two ends. The CDR3 is CASSQEVRDLAQETQYF. CDR3 sequence (DNA): TGCGCCAGCAGCCAAGAAGTACGGGACCTTGCGCAAGAGACCCAGTACTTC.

In this sample, this clonotype turned up many times. The rearrangement joins TRBV9 to TRBJ2-3, with no clear D. Germline lookup yields CDR1 SGDLS and CDR2 YYNGEE. CDR3 length equals 12 residues. The V gene lost 3 bases and the J gene lost 3 bases, with 5 bases spanning the gap. CDR3 nucleotide sequence: TGTGCCAGCAGCGGCCATACAGATACGCAGTATTTT. Its protein product is CASSGHTDTQYF.

In its sample, this clonotype was seen many times. The chain uses TRBV28 and TRBJ1-5; TRBD1 matches at 10 bases. J was trimmed by 5 bases and V by 6 bases; bases with no gene match: 7. In germline, CDR1 is MDHEN, CDR2 SYDVKM. The CDR3 spans 15 residues. CDR3 in DNA: TGTGCCAGCAGCGATCCCGGGACAGGGGATCAGCCCCAGCATTTT. Amino acid sequence: CASSDPGTGDQPQHF.

This clonotype was observed at least ten times. The chain couples TRBV24-1 to TRBJ2-7; TRBD1 agrees at 7 bases. After removal of 3 bases from V and 0 bases from J, the junction contained 7 bases not matched to a gene. The germline CDR1 and CDR2 sequences are KGHDR and SFDVKD. The CDR3 length is 16 residues. The CDR3 region is CATSDTGTASSYEQYF. The CDR3 DNA reads TGTGCCACCAGTGATACCGGGACAGCTAGCTCCTACGAGCAGTACTTC.

This clonotype has a count of ten or more. The CDR3 nucleotides are TGTGCCAGCAGTTTAGCCGCACCTACTAATTCACCCCTCCACTTT. It yields the protein CASSLAAPTNSPLHF. The chain has TRBV12-3 or TRBV12-4 and TRBJ1-6; no clear D gene. The CDR3 has 15 amino acids. V lost 0 bases and J lost 6, with 9 bases in between.

This clonotype was counted many times. The rearrangement links TRBV12-3 or TRBV12-4 to TRBJ1-2; the match to TRBD1 covers 12 bases. This CDR3 is 18 amino acids long. The V segment lost 1 base and the J segment 2 bases; nucleotides outside the gene matches: 8. The CDR3 nucleotides read TGTGCCAGCAGTTTAGAAAGGGACAGGGGGCTCCCGAACTATGGCTACACCTTC. Translating gives CASSLERDRGLPNYGYTF.

This chain connects TRBV4-1 to TRBJ1-5; unclear D gene. This CDR3 has 17 residues. Germline assignment: CDR1 MGHRA and CDR2 YSYEKL. V lost 5 bases and J 0 bases, leaving 17 bases between the germline ends. The CDR3 protein is CASSTYYRVYSNQPQHF. The DNA for the CDR3 is TGCGCCAGCAGCACCTACTACAGAGTTTATAGCAATCAGCCCCAGCATTTT.

This clonotype has just a few counts. The V call is TRBV2, the J call TRBJ2-7, with 8 bases identical to TRBD1. Trimming removed 8 bases from V and 2 bases from J; junction bases left unmatched: 5. Germline assignment: CDR1 SNHLY and CDR2 FYNNEI. CDR3 length equals 13 residues. The CDR3 is CASGQDRAYEQYF. CDR3 in DNA: TGTGCCAGCGGTCAGGACAGGGCCTACGAGCAGTACTTC.

This clonotype was observed many times. The V gene is TRBV28, the J gene TRBJ1-6; possibly TRBD1 for D (5 bases). The CDR3 loop spans 14 amino acids. Trimming stripped 4 bases from V and 6 bases from J, with 10 bases between. From germline, CDR1 is MDHEN and CDR2 SYDVKM. This CDR3 reads CASSWGVSNSPLHF. The CDR3 bases are TGTGCCAGCAGTTGGGGGGTCAGTAATTCACCCCTCCACTTT.

This clonotype was seen many times. The chain employs TRBV28 and TRBJ2-5; tentatively, D is TRBD2 (5 bases). The CDR3 extends over 14 amino acids. Trimming cost V 3 bases and J 5 bases, with 13 bases left between them. Germline CDR1 and CDR2: MDHEN and SYDVKM. The CDR3 bases are TGTGCCAGCAGTTTTGGCATCGGGGTGGAGACCCAGTACTTC. The encoded protein is CASSFGIGVETQYF.

This clonotype was counted many times. This rearrangement joins TRBV30 to TRBJ1-1; 8 bases map to TRBD1. CDR3 length: 15 residues. CDR1 GTSNPN and CDR2 SVGIG come from the germline V gene (reference sequence). The V gene end was trimmed by 4 bases and the J gene end by 5 bases; junction bases not matched to a gene: 12. The CDR3 sequence: CAWNRNRGYRTEAFF. CDR3 bases: TGTGCCTGGAACAGGAACAGGGGGTATCGGACTGAAGCTTTCTTT.

This clonotype was counted at least ten times. The V gene is TRBV20-1, the J gene TRBJ1-1; possibly TRBD1 for D (6 bases). Germline CDR1 and CDR2: DFQATT and SNEGSKA (reference sequence). This CDR3 region has 15 residues. V was clipped by 1 base and J by 2 bases, with 14 bases between them. This CDR3 is CSARGWGTINTEAFF. CDR3 DNA sequence: TGCAGTGCTAGAGGATGGGGGACAATAAACACTGAAGCTTTCTTT.

This clonotype appeared many times. The V gene is TRBV20-1, the J gene TRBJ2-7, with D hard to call. Germline CDR1 and CDR2: DFQATT and SNEGSKA (reference sequence). Trimming took 6 bases from V and 3 from J, leaving 9 bases between them. The CDR3 extends over 11 amino acids. CDR3 sequence reads: CSATSVYEQYF. Written as DNA, the CDR3 is TGCAGTGCGACCAGTGTCTACGAGCAGTACTTC.

This clonotype was counted between two and nine times. The gene calls are TRBV5-1 and TRBJ1-1, with D unclear. In germline, CDR1 is SGHRS, CDR2 YFSETQ. This CDR3 region has 14 residues. V gave up 1 base and J gave up 4 bases, with 11 bases separating them. In DNA form, the CDR3 reads TGCGCCAGCAGCTTGAGGGTACGGGGCACTGAAGCTTTCTTT. The encoded protein is CASSLRVRGTEAFF.

Many counts were recorded for this clonotype. The V gene is TRBV27, the J gene TRBJ2-7, with D perhaps being TRBD1 or TRBD2 (5 bases each). The CDR3 extends over 15 amino acids. Looked up from germline, CDR1 is MNHEY and CDR2 is SMNVEV (reference sequence). Trimming cost V 3 bases and J 5 bases, with 17 bases left between them. The CDR3 here is CASSFFYEGSNEQYF. The CDR3 coding sequence is TGTGCCAGCAGTTTCTTTTATGAGGGGTCTAACGAGCAGTACTTC.

This clonotype was seen many times. J is TRBJ2-7 and V is TRBV27; unclear D gene. The CDR3 length is 12 residues. The germline CDR1 and CDR2 sequences are MNHEY and SMNVEV (reference sequence). Trimming removed 4 bases at V and 3 bases at J, with 7 bases between. The CDR3 loop is CASSSWRYEQYF. For the CDR3, the DNA is TGTGCCAGCAGTTCCTGGCGCTACGAGCAGTACTTC.

This clonotype was seen once. This chain connects TRBV5-1 to TRBJ2-5; possibly TRBD1 for D (6 bases). V lost 1 base, J lost 5 bases, and 12 bases lay in between. CDR1 SGHRS and CDR2 YFSETQ come from the germline V gene. The CDR3 runs 14 residues. The DNA of the CDR3 is TGCGCCAGCAGCTTGAGGACAGAAAGCGAGACCCAGTACTTC. As protein: CASSLRTESETQYF.